This T cell receptor beta chain derives from a study of shared T cell receptors in the human thymus. Method: immunoSEQ multiplex PCR; TCRdb's copy keeps in-frame clones and lacks some. The repertoire holds 650,000 to 950,000 clones, with approximately 85% as singletons. CDR3 length equals 15 residues. The V segment lost 5 bases and the J segment 4 bases; nucleotides outside the gene matches: 8. Germline V gene sequence: CDR1 GTSNPN, CDR2 SVGIG (reference sequence). The same sample was also used in a study of human thymus T cells. This second study says: V and J gene usage appeared biased in thymic and blood repertoires.

The genes are TRBV30 and TRBJ2-1; TRBD1 matches at 10 bases. Sample: thymocytes. The source of this sequence is a girl less than two years old with a congenital heart defect. The CDR3 spells CAWVPGQGFYNEQFF. The CDR3, as DNA: TGTGCCTGGGTCCCGGGACAGGGGTTTTACAATGAGCAGTTCTTC.